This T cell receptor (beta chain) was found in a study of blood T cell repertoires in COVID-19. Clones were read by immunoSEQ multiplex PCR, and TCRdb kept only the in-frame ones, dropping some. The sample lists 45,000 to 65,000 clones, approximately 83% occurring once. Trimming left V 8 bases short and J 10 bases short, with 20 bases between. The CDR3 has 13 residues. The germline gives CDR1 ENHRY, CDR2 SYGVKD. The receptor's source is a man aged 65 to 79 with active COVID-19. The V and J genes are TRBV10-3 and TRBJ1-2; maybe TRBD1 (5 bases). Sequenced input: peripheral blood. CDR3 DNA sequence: TGTGCCATCCAGGGCAGCTCCCTCCAGATCTACACCTTC. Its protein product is CAIQGSSLQIYTF.